These 20 T cell receptor beta chains were sequenced from one sample in a study of shared clonotypes between healthy human individuals. Clones were read by immunoSEQ multiplex PCR, and TCRdb kept only the in-frame ones, dropping some. The repertoire holds 2 million to 2.5 million clones, with 85% to 95% as singletons. The sequenced sample was naive CD4+ T cells from PBMCs. Subset: CD45RA+ positively selected. The receptors derive from a man between 18 and 35 years old in good health. Some clones in this sample may be carry-over from other donors' samples.

The chain has TRBV7-9 and TRBJ2-3; 7 bases are a match to TRBD2. V gave up 5 bases and J gave up 2 bases; unmatched junction bases: 4. CDR1 and CDR2 (germline): SEHNR, FQNEAQ (reference sequence). The CDR3 has 14 residues. CDR3 bases: TGTGCCAGCAGCGAGAGCGGGATCACAGATACGCAGTATTTT. It translates to CASSESGITDTQYF. The full variable domain, with the rest looked up from reference TRBV7-9 and TRBJ2-3, is DTGVSQNPRHKITKRGQNVTFRCDPISEHNRLYWYRQTLGQGPEFLTYFQNEAQLEKSRLLSDRFSAERPKGSFSTLEIQRTEQGDSAMYLCASSESGITDTQYFGPGTRLTVL.

This chain uses TRBV28 with TRBJ1-4, with 7 bases fitting TRBD1. Germline V gene lookup returns CDR1 MDHEN and CDR2 SYDVKM. V was clipped by 7 bases and J by 6 bases; unmatched bases: 8. CDR3 length equals 14 residues. CDR3 DNA sequence: TGTGCCAGCACTTCAGGGGGATGGGATGAAAAACTGTTTTTT. It is translated as CASTSGGWDEKLFF.

The CDR3 region is CASSPGEGGPYNEQFF. The CDR3 nucleotides are TGTGCCAGCTCACCAGGAGAGGGGGGACCCTACAATGAGCAGTTCTTC. The rearrangement joins TRBV18 to TRBJ2-1; D could derive from TRBD1 or TRBD2 (6 bases each). Germline-derived CDR1 and CDR2 are KGHSH and LQKENI. Trimming shortened V by 2 bases and J by 2 bases, and 13 bases separated the two germline ends. This CDR3 has 16 amino acids.

The chain links TRBV10-3 to TRBJ1-1, with D tentatively TRBD1 (6 bases). This CDR3 has 14 residues. Germline V gives CDR1 ENHRY, CDR2 SYGVKD. With 2 bases removed from V and 8 bases from J, the gap between germline ends came to 15 bases. The CDR3 here is CAISEPGANLEAFF. CDR3 bases: TGTGCCATCAGTGAGCCAGGGGCGAACCTGGAAGCTTTCTTT.

CDR3 region: CASSSRKTGGASEQYF. DNA of the CDR3: TGCGCCAGCAGCTCCAGGAAAACAGGGGGCGCTTCCGAGCAGTACTTC. This sequence joins TRBV5-1 and TRBJ2-7; 9 bases fit TRBD1. This CDR3 is 16 amino acids long. The J segment lost 6 bases and the V segment lost 3 bases, leaving 13 bases of the junction unmatched. In germline, CDR1 is SGHRS, CDR2 YFSETQ.

This chain uses TRBV5-1 with TRBJ2-2, with 15 nucleotides matching TRBD2. CDR1 is SGHRS and CDR2 is YFSETQ in the germline V gene. J gave up 6 bases and V 3 bases, and 3 bases lay outside the gene matches. The CDR3 covers 16 residues. CDR3 DNA: TGCGCCAGCAGCTCTGGACTAGCGGGAGGGCCCGGGGAGCTGTTTTTT. Encoded protein: CASSSGLAGGPGELFF.

The rearrangement uses TRBV28 and TRBJ2-7; 12 bases are shared with TRBD2. The germline V gene encodes CDR1 MDHEN and CDR2 SYDVKM. This CDR3 has 15 amino acids. Trimming removed 3 bases from V and 2 bases from J; junction bases left unmatched: 2. The CDR3 DNA is TGTGCCAGCAGTTTCCGGACTAGCGGGACCTACGAGCAGTACTTC. As protein: CASSFRTSGTYEQYF. Using reference TRBV28 and TRBJ2-7 for the parts outside the CDR3, the full variable domain is DVKVTQSSRYLVKRTGEKVFLECVQDMDHENMFWYRQDPGLGLRLIYFSYDVKMKEKGDIPEGYSVSREKKERFSLILESASTNQTSMYLCASSFRTSGTYEQYFGPGTRLTVT.

The chain carries TRBV10-3 and TRBJ2-1; 11 nucleotides agree with TRBD2. The CDR3 has 15 residues. The germline V gene has CDR1 ENHRY and CDR2 SYGVKD. V lost 6 bases, J lost 2 bases, and 3 bases stayed unmatched. CDR3 in amino acids: CAIRGTSGPYNEQFF. CDR3 in DNA: TGTGCCATCAGGGGGACTAGCGGACCCTACAATGAGCAGTTCTTC.

This chain links TRBV11-2 with TRBJ2-7; 13 bases align to TRBD2. Germline assignment: CDR1 SGHAT and CDR2 FQNNGV. This CDR3 has 15 amino acids. With 1 base clipped from V and 7 bases from J, the junction kept 4 bases outside the gene matches. CDR3 nucleotide sequence: TGTGCCAGCAGCTTAGGGACTAGCGGGAGTAGGGAGCAGTACTTC. Translating gives CASSLGTSGSREQYF.

V and J are TRBV4-3 and TRBJ2-1, with 7 bases identical to TRBD2. V lost 0 bases and J lost 0; bases outside the gene matches: 8. Germline values: CDR1 LGHNA, CDR2 YSLEER. The CDR3 covers 18 residues. CDR3: CASSQDGSGPSSYNEQFF. CDR3 in DNA: TGCGCCAGCAGCCAAGACGGTAGCGGGCCAAGCTCCTACAATGAGCAGTTCTTC.

The chain recombines TRBV30 with TRBJ1-4; tentatively, D is TRBD1 (6 bases). Germline loops: CDR1 GTSNPN, CDR2 SVGIG (reference sequence). V was pared by 2 bases and J by 1 base, with 20 bases between. This CDR3 region has 18 residues. The CDR3 is CAWSPSRWSGQTNEKLFF. Written as DNA, the CDR3 is TGTGCCTGGAGTCCCTCAAGGTGGTCGGGACAAACTAATGAAAAACTGTTTTTT. The full variable domain, in which reference TRBV30 and TRBJ1-4 provide the parts outside the CDR3, is SQTIHQWPATLVQPVGSPLSLECTVEGTSNPNLYWYRQAAGRGLQLLFYSVGIGQISSEVPQNLSASRPQDRQFILSSKKLLLSDSGFYLCAWSPSRWSGQTNEKLFFGSGTQLSVL.

The chain is built from TRBV5-1 and TRBJ2-7; D uncertain. The CDR3 consists of 12 residues. Germline V gene sequence: CDR1 SGHRS, CDR2 YFSETQ. V gave up 0 bases and J gave up 4 bases, with 5 bases separating them. The chain's CDR3 is CASSLVWYEQYF. Here the CDR3 DNA reads TGCGCCAGCAGCTTGGTGTGGTACGAGCAGTACTTC. Full variable domain (remainder filled in from reference TRBV5-1 and TRBJ2-7): KAGVTQTPRYLIKTRGQQVTLSCSPISGHRSVSWYQQTPGQGLQFLFEYFSETQRNKGNFPGRFSGRQFSNSRSEMNVSTLELGDSALYLCASSLVWYEQYFGPGTRLTVT.

This chain links TRBV15 with TRBJ1-1, with D unclear. V dropped 0 bases and J dropped 6 bases, with 5 bases sitting between them. This CDR3 has 12 amino acids. Germline lookup yields CDR1 LNHNV and CDR2 YYDKDF (reference sequence). CDR3 bases: TGTGCCACCAGCAGAGATGCTGCTGAAGCTTTCTTT. This codes for CATSRDAAEAFF.

The chain uses TRBV19 and TRBJ1-2; tentatively, D is TRBD1 (5 bases). Germline-derived CDR1 and CDR2 are LNHDA and SQIVND (reference sequence). CDR3 length equals 13 residues. V was clipped by 3 bases and J by 6 bases, with 11 bases between them. The CDR3 coding sequence is TGTGCCAGTAGTATGTTCCAGGGTGATGGCTACACCTTC. Translation: CASSMFQGDGYTF. Full variable domain (rest looked up from reference TRBV19 and TRBJ1-2): DGGITQSPKYLFRKEGQNVTLSCEQNLNHDAMYWYRQDPGQGLRLIYYSQIVNDFQKGDIAEGYSVSREKKESFPLTVTSAQKNPTAFYLCASSMFQGDGYTFGSGTRLTVV.

J is TRBJ2-1 and V is TRBV5-1, with D possibly TRBD2 on 6 matching bases. CDR3 length: 18 residues. Trimming shortened V by 2 bases and J by 4 bases, and 22 bases separated the two germline ends. Germline lookup yields CDR1 SGHRS and CDR2 YFSETQ. The CDR3 sequence is CASSFGFGARGTYNEQFF. CDR3 nucleotide sequence: TGCGCCAGCAGCTTTGGCTTCGGAGCGCGGGGAACTTACAATGAGCAGTTCTTC.

The V call is TRBV6-5, the J call TRBJ2-5, with D hard to call. Trimming removed 6 bases at V and 3 bases at J, with 14 bases between. From germline, CDR1 is MNHEY and CDR2 SVGAGI. The CDR3 spans 14 residues. The CDR3 region has the DNA TGTGCCAGCAGCAAATTGCACACTAAAGAGACCCAGTACTTC. This translates into CASSKLHTKETQYF.

This clone occurred once. The rearrangement joins TRBV30 to TRBJ2-1; the match to TRBD2 covers 10 bases. Germline CDR1 GTSNPN, CDR2 SVGIG (reference sequence). After removal of 1 base from V and 4 bases from J, the junction contained 4 bases not matched to a gene. CDR3 length: 15 amino acids. In DNA form, the CDR3 reads TGTGCCTGGAGTGGAACTAGCGGGAAATACAATGAGCAGTTCTTC. Encoded protein: CAWSGTSGKYNEQFF.

The chain combines TRBV11-2 with TRBJ2-3; D is uncertain. The CDR3 totals 13 residues. CDR1 is SGHAT and CDR2 is FQNNGV in the germline V gene. V was clipped by 1 base and J by 4 bases, with 6 bases between them. CDR3 coding DNA: TGTGCCAGCAGCTTAGTGGTCGCAGATACGCAGTATTTT. This sequence encodes CASSLVVADTQYF.

The chain has TRBV5-1 and TRBJ2-3; 13 positions agree with TRBD2. J was trimmed by 3 bases and V by 4 bases; bases with no gene match: 11. CDR3 length equals 18 residues. Germline V gene lookup returns CDR1 SGHRS and CDR2 YFSETQ. Written as DNA, the CDR3 is TGCGCCAGCAGCCGCACAAAAGTGACTAGCGGGAGGACAGATACGCAGTATTTT. Translation: CASSRTKVTSGRTDTQYF.

This clone appeared once. This chain links TRBV4-1 with TRBJ1-4; maybe TRBD1 (5 bases). There are 14 residues in the CDR3. V lost 1 base and J lost 8, with 11 bases in between. Germline CDR1 and CDR2: MGHRA and YSYEKL. The CDR3: CASSQGQGKEKLFF. As DNA, the CDR3 is TGCGCCAGCAGCCAAGGCCAGGGTAAAGAAAAACTGTTTTTT.